These 2 T cell receptor beta chains came from one sample sequenced in a study of monozygotic twins with inflammatory bowel disease. TCRdb re-analyzed the 5' RACE reads; it lists each CDR3 protein once, without DNA. The table lists more than 75,000 distinct CDR3 sequences, with 7.4% in the top ten. The sequencing input was blood. Receptor source: a human donor with ulcerative colitis or Crohn's disease, or a healthy co-twin of an affected twin (not recorded which).

The chain is built from TRBV20-1 and TRBJ1-6. Germline lookup yields CDR1 DFQATT and CDR2 SNEGSKA (reference sequence). CDR3 length: 16 amino acids. CDR3 loop: CSARGPSGSYNSPLHF.

The chain couples TRBV20-1 to TRBJ1-5. Germline CDR1 and CDR2: DFQATT and SNEGSKA (reference sequence). CDR3 length: 13 amino acids. This CDR3 reads CSASIPAGQPQNF.